This T cell receptor (beta chain) is drawn from a study of blood T cell repertoires in COVID-19. Study-level background: Samples of COVID-19 (acute and convalescent) were obtained from the United States, Italy and Spain. The cDNA or gDNA used as material had been derived from T cells, B-cell-depleted T cells, or PBMCs.

One Seattle source followed patients from active infection through their disease course. How the authors handled the data: Nucleated cell number was recorded as an estimate derived from reference gene primer amplification. Profiled with immunoSEQ multiplex PCR; TCRdb holds only in-frame clones, not every one. D and trimming were read from the DNA, whereas the V and J calls and clone size are those reported in that table. Of about 200,000 clones listed, roughly 92% were seen once; the top ten hold around 0.84%. The germline gives CDR1 SGHTA, CDR2 FQGTGA. This CDR3 is built from 18 residues. V lost 0 bases and J 9 bases, leaving 21 bases between the germline ends.

V usage is TRBV7-3 and J usage is TRBJ1-6; the D is unclear. This clonotype originated in a man in his sixties with COVID-19, enrolled during active disease. Sequenced input: peripheral blood. CDR3 sequence (DNA): TGTGCCAGCAGCTTAACGGGCTCCGGCCCGGGAAAATTTTCACCCCTCCACTTT. Its translation: CASSLTGSGPGKFSPLHF.